This T cell receptor (beta chain) was sequenced in a study of T-cell reconstitution after alpha-beta-depleted transplantation in children. This clonotype was counted many times. The CDR3 is 12 residues long. The ends were cut back, 1 base at V and 4 bases at J, with 3 bases in the middle. Per germline, CDR1 KGHSH and CDR2 LQKENI. Construction of the TCRbeta library involved unique molecular identifiers. TCRdb processed the PCR reads anew with MiXCR; each CDR3 protein has one entry. The table has approximately 520,000 distinct CDR3 sequences, approximately 30% seen once. This specimen was PBMCs from the stem cell graft donor, taken from the stem cell graft. The clonotype originates from a human donor who donated a stem cell graft to a child with aplastic anemia. The J gene is TRBJ2-3, the V gene TRBV18; no clear D. This CDR3 is CASSPQADTQYF. DNA of the CDR3: TGTGCCAGCTCACCACAGGCAGATACGCAGTATTTT.